This T cell receptor (beta chain) was documented in a study of radiation and T cells in renal cell carcinoma. Looking at the study overall: Nephrectomy followed 15 Gy stereotactic body radiation by 4 weeks.

Time point reported: blood 2 weeks post-SBRT. Treatment here: 15 Gy SBRT to primary tumor, nephrectomy 4 weeks later. The patient's renal cell carcinoma had clear cell pathology. As regards this clone: Its target is not known.

Whole-study findings and limits: Top tumor clonotypes rose in blood 2 weeks post-radiation, then contracted.

The CDR3 has 13 residues. Germline lookup yields CDR1 ENHRY and CDR2 SYGVKD. Trimming shortened V by 9 bases and J by 6 bases, and 14 bases separated the two germline ends. Using immunoSEQ multiplex PCR, the repertoire was profiled, and TCRdb retains in-frame clones only, with some absent. The repertoire consists of tens of thousands of clones, with about 86% occurring once and the leading ten covering about 23%. The rearrangement joins TRBV10-3 to TRBJ2-2; possible D gene TRBD1, 5 bases. Sample: blood, taken from a patient whose treatment included radiotherapy and nephrectomy. This TCR was recovered from a woman aged 45-65 years with renal cell carcinoma. The CDR3 sequence is CAITGTGPGELFF. As DNA, the CDR3 is TGTGCCATTACGGGTACAGGCCCCGGGGAGCTGTTTTTT.